In its sample, the clone carrying this TCR beta chain was seen many times. This specimen belongs to a study of T cells in Graves' hyperthyroidism and ophthalmopathy. Amplification yielded TCR beta CDR3 regions, with RNA transcripts as the source. A first-round RT-PCR of the TCR CDR3 used the HTBI primer set. TCRdb re-called the multiplex PCR reads with MiXCR, one entry per CDR3 protein. The sample records a few hundred thousand distinct CDR3 sequences, around 50% being singletons. Germline V gene lookup returns CDR1 SQVTM and CDR2 ANQGSEA. J lost 2 bases, V lost 6 bases, and 7 bases had no gene match. The length of the CDR3 is 15 residues.

The V and J genes are TRBV29-1 and TRBJ2-7; 13 nucleotides agree with TRBD2. The clonotype was recovered from an adult woman with Graves' disease, either hyperthyroidism or ophthalmopathy (not recorded which). Sequenced: peripheral blood or thyroid tissue (not recorded which). The chain's CDR3 is CSVLGLAGAPYEQYF. In DNA, the CDR3 is TGCAGCGTACTCGGACTAGCGGGAGCCCCCTACGAGCAGTACTTC.